The 16 T cell receptor beta chains below were found in one sample sequenced in a study of identifying expanded T cells in peripheral blood. Method: immunoSEQ multiplex PCR; TCRdb's copy keeps in-frame clones and lacks some. The sample yields 70,000 to 95,000 clones, around 90% seen once. The sample was blood. The origin of the receptors is a person aged 18 to 70 in good health.

This chain joins TRBV27 and TRBJ2-5; a weak D match, TRBD2 (6 bases). This CDR3 is built from 15 residues. Germline CDR1 MNHEY, CDR2 SMNVEV (reference sequence). V gave up 3 bases and J gave up 2 bases, with 13 bases separating them. The CDR3 loop is CASSFGDGGQETQYF. CDR3 nucleotides: TGTGCCAGCAGTTTCGGAGACGGGGGTCAAGAGACCCAGTACTTC.

This chain connects TRBV6-1 to TRBJ1-4, with D uncertain. V was cut by 6 bases and J by 2 bases, with 13 bases left in between. The germline V gene encodes CDR1 MNHNS and CDR2 SASEGT. The CDR3 sequence is 15 residues long. This CDR3 is CASRPPAATNEKLFF. As DNA, the CDR3 is TGTGCCAGCAGACCCCCGGCAGCTACTAATGAAAAACTGTTTTTT.

This clone was counted only a few times. The chain employs TRBV2 and TRBJ1-6; 8 bases are shared with TRBD1. Per germline, CDR1 SNHLY and CDR2 FYNNEI. This CDR3 region has 13 residues. With V trimmed by 6 bases and J by 7 bases, 2 bases remained unmatched. This CDR3 reads CASRDRVNSPLHF. DNA of the CDR3: TGTGCCAGCAGGGACAGGGTAAATTCACCCCTCCACTTT.

The chain joins TRBV7-2 to TRBJ1-3; no definite D call. The germline V gene encodes CDR1 SGHTA and CDR2 FQGNSA. The CDR3 extends over 15 amino acids. V was pared by 3 bases and J by 0 bases, with 9 bases between. The CDR3 here is CASSFKPYSGNTIYF. The CDR3 coding sequence is TGTGCCAGCAGCTTCAAGCCCTACTCTGGAAACACCATATATTTT.

The chain's CDR3 is CASSVEAFTDTQYF. In nucleotides, the CDR3 is TGTGCCAGCAGCGTAGAAGCCTTCACAGATACGCAGTATTTT. The gene calls are TRBV9 and TRBJ2-3; no definite D call. This CDR3 is built from 14 residues. Germline V gives CDR1 SGDLS, CDR2 YYNGEE. V was trimmed by 0 bases and J by 2 bases, leaving 7 bases between them.

This chain uses TRBV5-1 with TRBJ2-3; tentative D call: TRBD2 (6 bases). Germline V CDR1 and CDR2: SGHRS, YFSETQ. This CDR3 contains 15 residues. V shed 3 bases and J shed 5 bases, with 16 bases lying between them. Here the CDR3 reads CASSYGARRGDTQYF. CDR3 sequence (DNA): TGCGCCAGCAGCTACGGGGCAAGGAGGGGAGATACGCAGTATTTT. Drawing the rest from reference TRBV5-1 and TRBJ2-3, the complete variable domain is KAGVTQTPRYLIKTRGQQVTLSCSPISGHRSVSWYQQTPGQGLQFLFEYFSETQRNKGNFPGRFSGRQFSNSRSEMNVSTLELGDSALYLCASSYGARRGDTQYFGPGTRLTVL.

V is TRBV5-1 and J is TRBJ2-7; the match to TRBD1 covers 7 bases. The CDR3 loop spans 13 amino acids. The germline V gene has CDR1 SGHRS and CDR2 YFSETQ. V lost 2 bases, J lost 2 bases, and 1 base stayed unmatched. The CDR3 protein is CASSFDRAYEQYF. The DNA for the CDR3 is TGCGCCAGCAGCTTTGACAGGGCCTACGAGCAGTACTTC.

The chain employs TRBV7-4 and TRBJ1-6; 7 positions match TRBD1. The J segment lost 5 bases and the V segment lost 3 bases, leaving 10 bases of the junction unmatched. The CDR3 contains 17 residues. CDR1 SGHVT and CDR2 SQSDAQ come from the germline V gene. The CDR3 reads CASSFRAGQKNNSPLHF. CDR3 DNA: TGTGCCAGCAGCTTTAGGGCGGGACAGAAGAATAATTCACCCCTCCACTTT.

This rearrangement joins TRBV7-2 to TRBJ2-7, with D uncertain. The CDR3 length is 17 residues. V lost 2 bases, J lost 0 bases, and 17 bases lay in between. Per the germline V gene, CDR1 is SGHTA and CDR2 is FQGNSA. CDR3 sequence (DNA): TGTGCCAGCAGCTTAAGGTTCGTAACAGTCGGCTCCTACGAGCAGTACTTC. It translates to CASSLRFVTVGSYEQYF.

This clone was seen a single time. For the CDR3, the DNA is TGTGCCAGCAGCTCCCATCCCAATGAGCAGTTCTTC. Translating gives CASSSHPNEQFF. The chain carries TRBV14 and TRBJ2-1; D remains ambiguous. Germline CDR1 reads SGHDN; CDR2 reads FVKESK. Trimming shortened V by 5 bases and J by 6 bases, and 8 bases separated the two germline ends. This CDR3 contains 12 residues.

The rearrangement uses TRBV7-2 and TRBJ2-5; D not resolved. This CDR3 contains 12 residues. The V and J ends lost 1 base and 5 bases respectively, with 5 bases between them. The germline V gene has CDR1 SGHTA and CDR2 FQGNSA. The CDR3 is CASSLGSETQYF. CDR3 coding DNA: TGTGCCAGCAGCTTAGGTTCGGAGACCCAGTACTTC.

J is TRBJ2-3 and V is TRBV5-1; D is unresolved. CDR1 SGHRS and CDR2 YFSETQ come from the germline V gene. The CDR3 runs to 14 residues. V dropped 5 bases and J dropped 1 base, with 11 bases sitting between them. The CDR3 DNA is TGCGCCAGCAGGGCCGAACGGGGCACAGATACGCAGTATTTT. It codes for CASRAERGTDTQYF.

The CDR3 bases are TGTGCCAGCAGCCCCTCGGGACAGGGCAACACTGAAGCTTTCTTT. Translating it yields CASSPSGQGNTEAFF. V gene TRBV7-2 combines with J gene TRBJ1-1, with 9 nucleotides matching TRBD1. V dropped 5 bases and J dropped 2; count of bases not matched to a gene: 6. This CDR3 is 15 amino acids long. Per germline, CDR1 SGHTA and CDR2 FQGNSA.

The chain carries TRBV7-8 and TRBJ2-1; TRBD2 matches at 10 bases. This CDR3 contains 14 residues. V shed 3 bases and J 7 bases; nucleotides not matched to a gene: 3. Germline-derived CDR1 and CDR2 are SGHVS and FQNEAQ. The DNA of the CDR3 is TGTGCCAGCAGCTTTTGGACTAGCGGTAATGAGCAGTTCTTC. Translation gives CASSFWTSGNEQFF.

The chain combines TRBV29-1 with TRBJ2-5; no definite D call. Germline-derived CDR1 and CDR2 are SQVTM and ANQGSEA. The CDR3 is 9 amino acids. With 4 bases removed from V and 5 bases from J, the gap between germline ends came to 2 bases. The CDR3 protein is CSVGETQYF. DNA of the CDR3: TGCAGCGTTGGCGAGACCCAGTACTTC.

CDR3 in amino acids: CASSYMRGPEQYF. DNA of the CDR3: TGTGCCAGCAGTTACATGAGGGGGCCCGAGCAGTACTTC. The V call is TRBV2, the J call TRBJ2-7, with 7 bases fitting TRBD1. Trimming at V came to 5 bases and at J to 6 bases, leaving 7 bases not matched to a gene. CDR3 length: 13 amino acids. The germline CDR1 and CDR2 sequences are SNHLY and FYNNEI.